The rows below give T cell receptor beta chains drawn from one sample of a study of CD4 T cells in relation to SARS-CoV-2 and coronaviruses. The repertoire was sequenced with immunoSEQ multiplex PCR; TCRdb's copy has only in-frame clones and lacks some. The sample contains about 22,000 clones, around 67% of which appear only once. Their cognate antigens are unknown. Sequenced: CD4+ T cells from PBMCs, cultured in vitro. All receptors come from a human donor in good health. Each CDR3 is given with its conserved first and last residue. Fields, in order: clone size, J gene, D gene, V gene, CDR3 protein, CDR3 DNA. D genes are given only for firm matches. Only some rows state a clone size, as once, few, many or a class for expanded clones.

size: once
J: TRBJ2-5
D: -
V: TRBV5-1
CDR3: CASSFNENQETQYF
DNA: TGCGCCAGCAGCTTTAATGAGAACCAAGAGACCCAGTACTTC

size: once
J: TRBJ1-6
D: TRBD1
V: TRBV5-1
CDR3: CASSTDRVESPLHF
DNA: TGCGCCAGCAGCACGGACAGGGTAGAGTCACCCCTCCACTTT

size: once
J: TRBJ2-7
D: TRBD2
V: TRBV5-4
CDR3: CASSPGLAGPHEQYF
DNA: TGTGCCAGCAGCCCAGGACTAGCGGGGCCTCACGAGCAGTACTTC

size: medium-sized
J: TRBJ1-5
D: -
V: TRBV19
CDR3: CASSIGIGPQPQHF
DNA: TGTGCCAGTAGTATAGGCATAGGGCCTCAGCCCCAGCATTTT

size: -
J: TRBJ1-5
D: -
V: TRBV2
CDR3: CASKDSLNQPQHF
DNA: TGTGCCAGCAAGGACAGCCTAAATCAGCCCCAGCATTTT

size: -
J: TRBJ1-1
D: -
V: TRBV10-3
CDR3: CAISIQRSSGTEAFF
DNA: TGTGCCATCAGCATCCAGAGGAGTTCGGGCACTGAAGCTTTCTTT

size: -
J: TRBJ2-1
D: TRBD1
V: TRBV11-3
CDR3: CASSLYGTGVLNEQFF
DNA: TGTGCCAGCAGCTTATATGGGACAGGGGTTCTCAATGAGCAGTTCTTC

size: -
J: TRBJ2-1
D: -
V: TRBV7-2
CDR3: CASSSPPGRSSYNEQFF
DNA: TGTGCCAGCAGCTCCCCCCCCGGGCGGAGCTCCTACAATGAGCAGTTCTTC

size: -
J: TRBJ2-5
D: -
V: TRBV6-5
CDR3: CASRVGGRETQYF
DNA: TGTGCCAGCAGGGTAGGGGGAAGAGAGACCCAGTACTTC

size: -
J: TRBJ2-1
D: TRBD2
V: TRBV2
CDR3: CTQRRGSSYNEQFF
DNA: TGTACTCAGCGGCGGGGGAGCTCCTACAATGAGCAGTTCTTC

size: -
J: TRBJ2-2
D: TRBD1
V: TRBV11-2
CDR3: CASTQGALADTGELFF
DNA: TGTGCCAGCACCCAGGGGGCCCTAGCTGACACCGGGGAGCTGTTTTTT

size: -
J: TRBJ2-3
D: -
V: TRBV2
CDR3: CASSPRRTVVTDTQYF
DNA: TGTGCCAGCAGTCCTCGGAGGACGGTTGTCACAGATACGCAGTATTTT

size: -
J: TRBJ1-1
D: -
V: TRBV7-9
CDR3: CASSLDAGNTEAFF
DNA: TGTGCCAGCAGCTTAGACGCAGGGAACACTGAAGCTTTCTTT

size: -
J: TRBJ2-7
D: TRBD2
V: TRBV2
CDR3: CASSEAVAGTTEQYF
DNA: TGTGCCAGCAGTGAAGCGGTAGCGGGTACTACGGAGCAGTACTTC

size: -
J: TRBJ2-6
D: TRBD2
V: TRBV9
CDR3: CASSVSPGLANSGANVLTF
DNA: TGTGCCAGCAGCGTATCGCCGGGACTAGCGAACTCTGGGGCCAACGTCCTGACTTTC

size: -
J: TRBJ1-2
D: TRBD1
V: TRBV5-1
CDR3: CASATGGYGYTF
DNA: TGCGCCAGTGCGACAGGGGGGTATGGCTACACCTTC

size: -
J: TRBJ2-5
D: -
V: TRBV7-9
CDR3: CASSLASAPRETQYF
DNA: TGTGCCAGCAGCTTAGCGTCAGCCCCCCGAGAGACCCAGTACTTC

size: -
J: TRBJ2-7
D: TRBD2
V: TRBV28
CDR3: CASSRGTSGTYEQYF
DNA: TGTGCCAGCAGCCGCGGGACTAGCGGAACCTACGAGCAGTACTTC

size: -
J: TRBJ1-1
D: -
V: TRBV7-9
CDR3: CASSLRGTEAFF
DNA: TGTGCCAGCAGCTTAAGGGGGACTGAAGCTTTCTTT

size: -
J: TRBJ2-7
D: -
V: TRBV5-4
CDR3: CASSLGLAAGYEQYF
DNA: TGTGCCAGCAGCTTGGGTTTAGCGGCAGGCTACGAGCAGTACTTC

size: -
J: TRBJ2-3
D: -
V: TRBV5-1
CDR3: CASTRGGGSTDTQYF
DNA: TGCGCCAGCACCCGAGGGGGAGGCAGCACAGATACGCAGTATTTT

size: -
J: TRBJ1-4
D: -
V: TRBV18
CDR3: CASSRNRQPGNEKLFF
DNA: TGTGCCAGCTCGCGTAATAGACAGCCCGGTAATGAAAAACTGTTTTTT

size: -
J: TRBJ1-5
D: -
V: TRBV3-1/TRBV3-2
CDR3: CASSATREDIQPQHF
DNA: TGTGCCAGCAGTGCAACGAGGGAGGATATTCAGCCCCAGCATTTT

size: few
J: TRBJ1-5
D: -
V: TRBV4-2
CDR3: CASSEQFSNQPQHF
DNA: TGTGCCAGCAGCGAACAATTTAGCAATCAGCCCCAGCATTTT

size: -
J: TRBJ2-5
D: -
V: TRBV18
CDR3: CASSVLAGGETQYF
DNA: TGTGCCAGCTCTGTGTTGGCAGGAGGGGAGACCCAGTACTTC

size: -
J: TRBJ2-1
D: -
V: TRBV7-3
CDR3: CASSFTRDHEQFF
DNA: TGTGCCAGCAGCTTTACGAGGGACCATGAGCAGTTCTTC

size: few
J: TRBJ1-1
D: -
V: TRBV4-1
CDR3: CASRNQVVRANTEAFF
DNA: TGCGCCAGCAGAAACCAAGTAGTGCGGGCGAACACTGAAGCTTTCTTT

size: -
J: TRBJ2-1
D: TRBD2
V: TRBV7-3
CDR3: CASSLIAGDEQFF
DNA: TGTGCCAGCAGCTTAATAGCGGGAGATGAGCAGTTCTTC

size: -
J: TRBJ1-1
D: -
V: TRBV18
CDR3: CASSKVNTEAFF
DNA: TGTGCCAGCTCAAAAGTGAACACTGAAGCTTTCTTT

size: -
J: TRBJ2-7
D: TRBD2
V: TRBV7-9
CDR3: CASTSPGLAGLRGEQYF
DNA: TGTGCCAGCACGTCGCCGGGACTAGCGGGACTTAGAGGGGAGCAGTACTTC

size: -
J: TRBJ2-4
D: TRBD2
V: TRBV27
CDR3: CASSWAGGLRGAKNIQYF
DNA: TGTGCCAGCAGTTGGGCGGGAGGACTTCGGGGGGCCAAAAACATTCAGTACTTC

size: -
J: TRBJ2-7
D: TRBD1
V: TRBV6-6
CDR3: CASSYLMGQGGGEQYF
DNA: TGTGCCAGCAGTTACCTCATGGGACAGGGTGGGGGCGAGCAGTACTTC

size: few
J: TRBJ2-7
D: TRBD1
V: TRBV5-1
CDR3: CASSLVGTGSSYEQYF
DNA: TGCGCCAGCAGCTTGGTCGGGACAGGGAGCTCCTACGAGCAGTACTTC

size: few
J: TRBJ2-7
D: -
V: TRBV5-1
CDR3: CASSYRQEPTYEQYF
DNA: TGCGCCAGCAGTTATAGACAGGAACCAACCTACGAGCAGTACTTC

size: -
J: TRBJ2-1
D: -
V: TRBV7-3
CDR3: CASSLSPDYNEQFF
DNA: TGTGCCAGCAGCTTATCTCCTGACTACAATGAGCAGTTCTTC

size: -
J: TRBJ2-7
D: TRBD2
V: TRBV18
CDR3: CASSPEGGSNSYEQYF
DNA: TGTGCCAGCTCACCAGAGGGCGGGAGCAACTCCTACGAGCAGTACTTC

size: -
J: TRBJ2-3
D: -
V: TRBV19
CDR3: CASSTQSSTDTQYF
DNA: TGTGCCAGTAGTACCCAATCTAGCACAGATACGCAGTATTTT

size: -
J: TRBJ2-5
D: -
V: TRBV7-2
CDR3: CASSLGGSQETQYF
DNA: TGTGCCAGCAGCTTAGGGGGTAGCCAAGAGACCCAGTACTTC

size: -
J: TRBJ2-7
D: TRBD2
V: TRBV13
CDR3: CASSFRGPFRTRAWHEQYF
DNA: TGTGCCAGCAGCTTCCGCGGCCCCTTCAGGACTAGAGCCTGGCACGAGCAGTACTTC

size: -
J: TRBJ1-1
D: TRBD1
V: TRBV27
CDR3: CASSPWDRNTEAFF
DNA: TGTGCCAGCAGTCCCTGGGACAGGAACACTGAAGCTTTCTTT

size: once
J: TRBJ1-2
D: -
V: TRBV7-9
CDR3: CANSFEGGYGYTF
DNA: TGTGCCAACAGCTTTGAAGGGGGATATGGCTACACCTTC

size: -
J: TRBJ2-1
D: -
V: TRBV9
CDR3: CASSQNLYNEQFF
DNA: TGTGCCAGCAGCCAGAATCTTTACAATGAGCAGTTCTTC

size: -
J: TRBJ2-7
D: -
V: TRBV3-1/TRBV3-2
CDR3: CASSQGTGSKREQYF
DNA: TGTGCCAGCAGCCAAGGAACTGGGTCCAAGCGCGAGCAGTACTTC

size: -
J: TRBJ1-6
D: -
V: TRBV27
CDR3: CASRGDFVGYNSPLHF
DNA: TGTGCCAGCAGAGGGGACTTTGTGGGTTATAATTCACCCCTCCACTTT

size: -
J: TRBJ2-3
D: TRBD2
V: TRBV19
CDR3: CASSIPGGTQYF
DNA: TGTGCCAGTAGTATACCCGGGGGGACGCAGTATTTT

size: -
J: TRBJ1-2
D: -
V: TRBV7-9
CDR3: CASSGPQGGYTF
DNA: TGTGCCAGCAGCGGCCCGCAAGGCGGCTACACCTTC

size: -
J: TRBJ2-3
D: -
V: TRBV11-2
CDR3: CASSPLSAVFF
DNA: TGTGCCAGCAGCCCGCTGTCTGCGGTTTTTTTT

size: -
J: TRBJ2-3
D: TRBD1
V: TRBV12-5
CDR3: CASGWDRGPADTQYF
DNA: TGTGCTAGTGGTTGGGACAGGGGGCCGGCAGATACGCAGTATTTT

size: -
J: TRBJ2-7
D: -
V: TRBV11-2
CDR3: CASSPGTLPSYEQYF
DNA: TGTGCCAGCAGCCCCGGGACCCTCCCGTCCTACGAGCAGTACTTC

size: -
J: TRBJ1-5
D: -
V: TRBV19
CDR3: CASSTSGGRGNQPQHF
DNA: TGTGCCAGTAGCACCTCGGGGGGCAGGGGCAATCAGCCCCAGCATTTT

size: -
J: TRBJ2-7
D: -
V: TRBV3-1/TRBV3-2
CDR3: CASSQSLQGEQYF
DNA: TGTGCCAGCAGTCAATCTCTTCAGGGCGAGCAGTACTTC

size: -
J: TRBJ1-5
D: -
V: TRBV5-1
CDR3: CASSPTGQKGQPQHF
DNA: TGCGCCAGCAGCCCGACCGGACAGAAAGGCCAGCCCCAGCATTTT

size: -
J: TRBJ1-1
D: -
V: TRBV5-4
CDR3: CASSLTNRQLNTEAFF
DNA: TGTGCCAGCAGCTTGACTAACAGACAATTGAACACTGAAGCTTTCTTT

size: few
J: TRBJ1-6
D: -
V: TRBV6-2/TRBV6-3
CDR3: CASSYGLPHNSPLHF
DNA: TGTGCCAGCAGTTACGGCCTTCCCCATAATTCACCCCTCCACTTT